Below are 9 T cell receptor beta chains sequenced from a single sample in a study of blood T cell repertoires in COVID-19. TCRdb's copy holds only in-frame clones and misses some; the assay was immunoSEQ multiplex PCR. The sample yields around 250,000 clones, 89% seen once. The sequencing sample was made of peripheral blood. The receptors were sampled from a woman aged 40 to 50 who had recovered from COVID-19.

The chain links TRBV3-1 (or the pseudogene TRBV3-2) to TRBJ2-1; D unclear. The ends were cut back, 1 base at V and 7 bases at J, with 8 bases in the middle. The CDR3 is 13 residues long. Germline V gene lookup returns CDR1 LGHDT and CDR2 YNNKEL (reference sequence). CDR3 in DNA: TGTGCCAGCAGCCAAGGAGACGGGAATGAGCAGTTCTTC. This codes for CASSQGDGNEQFF.

This CDR3 reads CASSIRQGDNSPLHF. Written as DNA, the CDR3 is TGTGCCAGCAGCATCCGACAGGGCGATAATTCACCCCTCCACTTT. The V gene is TRBV7-6, the J gene TRBJ1-6; 7 nucleotides agree with TRBD1. The V gene's germline CDR1 is SGHVS and CDR2 FNYEAQ. This CDR3 contains 15 residues. Trimming took 5 bases from V and 5 from J; bases not matched to a gene: 6.

The genes are TRBV5-6 and TRBJ1-1; 8 nucleotides match TRBD1. V was clipped by 3 bases and J by 2 bases; unmatched bases: 6. Germline-derived CDR1 and CDR2 are SGHDT and YYEEEE. The CDR3 spans 15 residues. The CDR3: CASSSPGQGNTEAFF. The CDR3 coding sequence is TGTGCCAGCAGCTCCCCCGGACAGGGTAACACTGAAGCTTTCTTT.

As DNA, the CDR3 is TGTGCCAGCAGCTTAGCGGGGGCGTCTAGCGGGAGATTTAATGAGCAGTTCTTC. It translates to CASSLAGASSGRFNEQFF. The chain is built from TRBV7-2 and TRBJ2-1; 10 positions match TRBD2. Looked up from germline, CDR1 is SGHTA and CDR2 is FQGNSA. The CDR3 covers 18 residues. V shed 0 bases, J shed 7 bases, and the junction held 12 bases outside the gene matches.

The chain uses TRBV5-1 and TRBJ2-1, with 9 bases fitting TRBD2. The CDR3 length is 14 residues. Germline lookup yields CDR1 SGHRS and CDR2 YFSETQ. V shed 4 bases, J shed 8 bases, and the junction held 7 bases outside the gene matches. CDR3 protein: CASSPGLASDEQFF. The CDR3 DNA reads as TGCGCCAGCAGCCCTGGACTAGCGAGCGATGAGCAGTTCTTC.

J is TRBJ2-1 and V is TRBV7-9, with 8 positions matching TRBD2. The CDR3 extends over 15 amino acids. The ends lost 3 bases at V and 4 bases at J; junction bases unmatched: 5. The V gene's germline CDR1 is SEHNR and CDR2 FQNEAQ (reference sequence). Written as DNA, the CDR3 is TGTGCCAGCAGCTTTAGCGGGACTTTATACAATGAGCAGTTCTTC. It encodes CASSFSGTLYNEQFF. The full variable domain, its missing parts supplied by reference TRBV7-9 and TRBJ2-1, is DTGVSQNPRHKITKRGQNVTFRCDPISEHNRLYWYRQTLGQGPEFLTYFQNEAQLEKSRLLSDRFSAERPKGSFSTLEIQRTEQGDSAMYLCASSFSGTLYNEQFFGPGTRLTVL.

This chain uses TRBV7-9 with TRBJ2-7, with 8 bases matching TRBD1. V was pared by 2 bases and J by 3 bases, with 6 bases of the junction left unmatched. The CDR3 length is 15 residues. CDR1 is SEHNR, CDR2 FQNEAQ, per germline (reference sequence). The CDR3 coding sequence is TGTGCCAGCAGCTTATCCGGGACAGGACTCTACGAGCAGTACTTC. Its protein product is CASSLSGTGLYEQYF. Full variable domain (outside the CDR3, taken from reference TRBV7-9 and TRBJ2-7): DTGVSQNPRHKITKRGQNVTFRCDPISEHNRLYWYRQTLGQGPEFLTYFQNEAQLEKSRLLSDRFSAERPKGSFSTLEIQRTEQGDSAMYLCASSLSGTGLYEQYFGPGTRLTVT.

The V call is TRBV7-2, the J call TRBJ2-7; D may be TRBD2 (5 bases). Germline V gives CDR1 SGHTA, CDR2 FQGNSA. The germline V and J ends were trimmed by 0 bases and 2 bases, with 8 bases remaining between them. The CDR3 consists of 14 residues. CDR3: CASSLAAGTYEQYF. CDR3 bases: TGTGCCAGCAGCTTAGCAGCCGGGACCTACGAGCAGTACTTC.

The V call is TRBV2, the J call TRBJ2-1; TRBD1 matches 7 bases. V dropped 4 bases and J dropped 1; count of bases not matched to a gene: 4. Germline loops: CDR1 SNHLY, CDR2 FYNNEI. The CDR3 has 15 amino acids. The CDR3 loop reads CASSAHRGSYNEQFF. CDR3 nucleotide sequence: TGTGCCAGCAGTGCGCACAGGGGTTCCTACAATGAGCAGTTCTTC.